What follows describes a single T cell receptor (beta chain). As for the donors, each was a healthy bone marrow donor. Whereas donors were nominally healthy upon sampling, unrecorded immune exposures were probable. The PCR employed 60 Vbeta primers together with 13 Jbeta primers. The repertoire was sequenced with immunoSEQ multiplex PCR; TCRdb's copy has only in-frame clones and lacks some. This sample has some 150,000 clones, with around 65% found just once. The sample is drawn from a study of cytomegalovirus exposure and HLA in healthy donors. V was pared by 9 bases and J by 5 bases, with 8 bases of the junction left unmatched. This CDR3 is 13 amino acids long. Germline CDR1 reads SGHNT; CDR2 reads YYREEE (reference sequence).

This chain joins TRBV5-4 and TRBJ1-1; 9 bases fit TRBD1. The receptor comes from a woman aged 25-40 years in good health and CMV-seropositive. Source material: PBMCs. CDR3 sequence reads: CAIHGQGRTEAFF. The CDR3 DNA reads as TGTGCCATCCACGGACAGGGGAGAACTGAAGCTTTCTTT.